Each of the 29 T cell receptor beta chains below was sequenced from the same sample in a study of OX40 agonist ivuxolimab in advanced cancers. Measured with immunoSEQ multiplex PCR; TCRdb has only the in-frame clones, and not every one. The sample carries about 35,000 clones, roughly 90% recorded once. The sample here was CD4+ or CD8+ T cells sorted from blood, taken in a trial of the OX40 agonist ivuxolimab. These receptors were collected from an adult with an advanced solid tumor such as melanoma, head and neck, liver or kidney cancer.

CDR3 region: CASSYLTSVYEQYF. The CDR3 DNA reads as TGTGCCAGCAGTTATCTTACTAGCGTGTACGAGCAGTACTTC. The V gene is TRBV6-5, the J gene TRBJ2-5; 7 nucleotides align to TRBD2. The J call is in doubt because the DNA end fits TRBJ2-7 better. Germline V gene data show CDR1 as MNHEY and CDR2 as SVGAGI. There are 14 residues in the CDR3.

Only one count was recorded for this clone. The chain links TRBV6-5 to TRBJ2-1; D not resolved. CDR1 is MNHEY and CDR2 is SVGAGI in the germline V gene. The V end lost 2 bases, the J end lost 7 bases, and 9 bases lay between the germline ends. CDR3 length: 13 residues. The CDR3 spells CASSYSRVNEQFF. The CDR3, as DNA: TGTGCCAGCAGTTACAGTAGGGTTAATGAGCAGTTCTTC.

This clone has only a few counts. The chain has TRBV4-3 and TRBJ2-7, with 8 bases lining up with TRBD1. The junction had 7 bases not matched to a gene; V was cut back by 0 bases and J by 3 bases. There are 16 residues in the CDR3. The V gene's germline CDR1 is LGHNA and CDR2 YSLEER. The CDR3 sequence is CASSQEGPGGIYEQYF. The CDR3 region has the DNA TGCGCCAGCAGCCAAGAAGGGCCAGGGGGCATCTACGAGCAGTACTTC.

This chain's CDR3 is CASSSWTSGPQETQYF. The CDR3 nucleotides are TGTGCCAGCAGCTCATGGACTAGCGGCCCCCAAGAGACCCAGTACTTC. The V and J genes are TRBV7-6 and TRBJ2-5; 10 bases match TRBD2. CDR1 and CDR2 from the germline V gene are SGHVS and FNYEAQ. This CDR3 is built from 16 residues. Germline trimming cut 4 bases from V and 1 base from J; bases unmatched to any gene: 6.

The gene calls are TRBV4-1 and TRBJ2-3; D is perhaps TRBD2 (6 bases). The CDR3 is 15 amino acids. The V gene's germline CDR1 is MGHRA and CDR2 YSYEKL. Trimming took 4 bases from V and 2 from J, leaving 13 bases between them. CDR3 coding DNA: TGCGCCAGCAGCCGCCGGGACTCCTACACAGATACGCAGTATTTT. This gives the protein CASSRRDSYTDTQYF.

The chain uses TRBV7-9 and TRBJ1-4; D is perhaps TRBD1 (5 bases). There are 13 residues in the CDR3. CDR1 and CDR2 from the germline V gene are SEHNR and FQNEAQ (reference sequence). V was clipped by 8 bases and J by 8 bases, with 15 bases between them. The CDR3 loop is CASSRVGREKLFF. The CDR3 nucleotides are TGTGCCAGCTCCAGGGTGGGTCGGGAAAAACTGTTTTTT.

This rearrangement joins TRBV7-9 to TRBJ2-3; 10 nucleotides agree with TRBD2. The germline V gene encodes CDR1 SEHNR and CDR2 FQNEAQ (reference sequence). Trimming at V came to 2 bases and at J to 2 bases, leaving 7 bases not matched to a gene. The CDR3 has 17 residues. CDR3 sequence (DNA): TGTGCCAGCAGCTTACTACAACTAGCGGGGATCACAGATACGCAGTATTTT. This translates into CASSLLQLAGITDTQYF.

This clone was seen once. This chain connects TRBV19 to TRBJ2-2; 8 positions match TRBD2. From germline, CDR1 is LNHDA and CDR2 SQIVND (reference sequence). This CDR3 contains 16 residues. The ends lost 1 base at V and 2 bases at J; junction bases unmatched: 3. This CDR3 reads CASSIGTSINTGELFF. The DNA of the CDR3 is TGTGCCAGTAGTATAGGGACTAGCATTAACACCGGGGAGCTGTTTTTT.

This chain connects TRBV5-6 to TRBJ1-4, with D perhaps matching TRBD1 (6 bases). This CDR3 is 16 amino acids long. The germline CDR1 and CDR2 sequences are SGHDT and YYEEEE. V shed 2 bases and J shed 8 bases, with 19 bases lying between them. The CDR3 DNA sequence: TGTGCCAGCAGCTTATCGGTCCCAGGGGTGATCGAAAAACTGTTTTTT. Its translation: CASSLSVPGVIEKLFF.

The chain joins TRBV19 to TRBJ1-5; 11 nucleotides line up with TRBD1. Trimming at V came to 4 bases and at J to 4 bases, leaving 12 bases not matched to a gene. The CDR3 totals 18 residues. Germline V gene sequence: CDR1 LNHDA, CDR2 SQIVND (reference sequence). CDR3 sequence reads: CASSTGQGATGWNQPQHF. The CDR3 DNA follows: TGTGCCAGTAGTACCGGACAGGGGGCAACGGGTTGGAATCAGCCCCAGCATTTT.

The rearrangement uses TRBV11-3 and TRBJ2-7; the match to TRBD1 covers 11 bases. The CDR3 spans 15 residues. V lost 5 bases and J lost 6; bases outside the gene matches: 9. Germline values: CDR1 SGHNT, CDR2 YENEEA. The CDR3 is CASSPRQGQGGEQYF. CDR3 coding DNA: TGTGCCAGCAGCCCACGTCAGGGACAGGGGGGCGAGCAGTACTTC.

V and J are TRBV5-6 and TRBJ1-1; D may be TRBD1 (6 bases). Germline V gene data show CDR1 as SGHDT and CDR2 as YYEEEE. V was pared by 2 bases and J by 4 bases, with 9 bases between. This CDR3 spans 13 amino acids. The chain's CDR3 is CASSLQGGTEAFF. The CDR3 DNA is TGTGCCAGCAGCTTACAGGGAGGCACTGAAGCTTTCTTT.

J is TRBJ2-1 and V is TRBV5-6; D could derive from TRBD1 or TRBD2 (7 bases each). This CDR3 contains 12 residues. V lost 6 bases and J 13 bases, leaving 17 bases between the germline ends. The germline CDR1 and CDR2 sequences are SGHDT and YYEEEE. The CDR3 DNA is TGTGCCAGCACCCCCAGGGGGGGGCTCCAGTTCTTC. It codes for CASTPRGGLQFF. The full variable domain, in which reference TRBV5-6 and TRBJ2-1 provide the parts outside the CDR3, is DAGVTQSPTHLIKTRGQQVTLRCSPKSGHDTVSWYQQALGQGPQFIFQYYEEEERQRGNFPDRFSGHQFPNYSSELNVNALLLGDSALYLCASTPRGGLQFFGPGTRLTVL.

V gene TRBV7-9 combines with J gene TRBJ2-5; D possibly corresponds to TRBD1 (6 bases). TRBJ2-7 explains the end of the DNA better; the J call may be wrong. The V gene's germline CDR1 is SEHNR and CDR2 FQNEAQ (reference sequence). This CDR3 is 14 amino acids long. CDR3 residues: CASSLQGFVDEQYF. For the CDR3, the DNA is TGTGCCAGCAGCCTCCAGGGGTTTGTAGACGAGCAGTACTTC.

The V call is TRBV21-1, the J call TRBJ2-7; no check of the table's D call, TRBD2, against the DNA was made. TRBV21-1 is deemed a pseudogene. This CDR3 region has 15 residues. As DNA, the CDR3 is TGTGCCAGCAGCAATGAGAGCGGCGGGGGGTACGAGCAGTACTTC. Amino acid sequence: CASSNESGGGYEQYF.

For the CDR3, the DNA is TGTGCCACCAGGCGGGGCAGGGGCACTGAAGCTTTCTTT. It specifies CATRRGRGTEAFF. The chain uses TRBV15 and TRBJ1-1; possibly TRBD1 for D (6 bases). V lost 6 bases and J 4 bases, leaving 12 bases between the germline ends. Per the germline V gene, CDR1 is LNHNV and CDR2 is YYDKDF (reference sequence). The CDR3 sequence is 13 residues long.

CDR3 protein: CASSPLGGSTDTQYF. DNA for the CDR3: TGTGCCAGCAGTCCTCTGGGCGGTAGCACAGATACGCAGTATTTT. This chain uses TRBV7-9 with TRBJ2-3, with D uncertain. This CDR3 comprises 15 residues. Germline CDR1 is SEHNR and CDR2 is FQNEAQ (reference sequence). The V end was cut by 6 bases, the J end by 0 bases, with 13 bases between.

J is TRBJ2-7 and V is TRBV28; 9 bases line up with TRBD1. The CDR3 contains 15 residues. Per the germline V gene, CDR1 is MDHEN and CDR2 is SYDVKM. The V and J ends lost 2 bases and 5 bases, in that order; junction bases with no gene match: 7. The CDR3: CASSLGTGGLNEQYF. In DNA form, the CDR3 reads TGTGCCAGCAGTTTAGGAACAGGGGGCTTAAACGAGCAGTACTTC.

The V gene is TRBV11-2, the J gene TRBJ1-4; the D is unclear. Per the germline V gene, CDR1 is SGHAT and CDR2 is FQNNGV. The V end was cut by 5 bases, the J end by 5 bases, with 6 bases between. The CDR3 runs 12 residues. DNA of the CDR3: TGTGCCAGCAGCGGGCCCAATGAAAAACTGTTTTTT. This codes for CASSGPNEKLFF.

The V gene is TRBV14, the J gene TRBJ2-1; D is unclear. The CDR3 length is 14 residues. CDR1 SGHDN and CDR2 FVKESK come from the germline V gene. Between the trimmed V and J ends, which lost 1 base and 6 bases, there was a span of 10 bases. The chain's CDR3 is CASSQVVVPNEQFF. The CDR3 DNA reads as TGTGCCAGCAGCCAAGTCGTTGTCCCCAATGAGCAGTTCTTC.

As concerns this clone: A much larger clone lies one base from this, so it may be a read error. The rearrangement uses TRBV7-6 and TRBJ1-3; unclear D gene. The germline gives CDR1 SGHVS, CDR2 FNYEAQ. The CDR3 is 15 amino acids. Trimming removed 1 base from V and 0 bases from J, with 7 bases in between. The chain's CDR3 is CASSLDPSSGNTIYF. The CDR3 coding sequence is TGTGCCAGCAGCTTAGACCCGAGCTCTGGAAACACCATATATTTT. The complete variable domain, with remaining parts taken from reference TRBV7-6 and TRBJ1-3, reads GAGVSQSPRYKVTKRGQDVALRCDPISGHVSLYWYRQALGQGPEFLTYFNYEAQQDKSGLPNDRFSAERPEGSISTLTIQRTEQRDSAMYRCASSLDPSSGNTIYFGEGSWLTVV.

Turning to this clone: A much bigger clone sits one base away, suggesting this may be a read error. V usage is TRBV4-3 and J usage is TRBJ2-5; TRBD2 agrees at 12 bases. Losses at the gene ends were 5 bases for V and 1 base for J; bases not matched to a gene: 5. CDR3 length: 16 amino acids. Germline V gene sequence: CDR1 LGHNA, CDR2 YSLEER. The CDR3 DNA reads TGCGCCAGCAGCTTCAGGACTAGCGGGACCCAAGAGACCCAGTACTTC. Translation gives CASSFRTSGTQETQYF.

Note on this clone: A much larger clone lies a single base off, so this may be a read error. The V call is TRBV27, the J call TRBJ2-7; possible D gene TRBD1, 7 bases. The germline V gene has CDR1 MNHEY and CDR2 SMNVEV (reference sequence). The ends were cut back, 5 bases at V and 7 bases at J, with 9 bases in the middle. This CDR3 is built from 11 residues. CDR3 coding DNA: TGTGCCAGCAGTCCAGGGGGGGAGCAGTACTTC. This gives the protein CASSPGGEQYF.

The chain has TRBV9 and TRBJ2-1; D not certain. Germline V gene lookup returns CDR1 SGDLS and CDR2 YYNGEE. V was shortened by 4 bases and J by 6 bases, with 14 bases between the two germline ends. This CDR3 spans 14 amino acids. The CDR3 sequence is CASSPGPFPNEQFF. The CDR3, as DNA: TGTGCCAGCAGCCCAGGCCCCTTTCCCAATGAGCAGTTCTTC. Full variable domain (outside the CDR3, taken from reference TRBV9 and TRBJ2-1): DSGVTQTPKHLITATGQRVTLRCSPRSGDLSVYWYQQSLDQGLQFLIQYYNGEERAKGNILERFSAQQFPDLHSELNLSSLELGDSALYFCASSPGPFPNEQFFGPGTRLTVL.

The gene calls are TRBV6-1 and TRBJ2-7; D remains unclear. This CDR3 is built from 13 residues. From germline, CDR1 is MNHNS and CDR2 SASEGT. The ends were cut back, 5 bases at V and 2 bases at J, with 10 bases in the middle. CDR3: CASSHVPAYEQYF. CDR3 coding DNA: TGTGCCAGCAGTCATGTCCCGGCCTACGAGCAGTACTTC.

This rearrangement joins TRBV13 to TRBJ2-5, with TRBD1 identical over 7 bases. CDR3 length: 15 amino acids. Germline CDR1 PRHDT, CDR2 FYEKMQ (reference sequence). Trimming at V came to 5 bases and at J to 4 bases, leaving 10 bases not matched to a gene. The CDR3 nucleotides read TGTGCCAGCAGCGTGCCACAGGGGTCGGGAGAGACCCAGTACTTC. This translates into CASSVPQGSGETQYF.

This clone was seen a single time. The rearrangement joins TRBV27 to TRBJ2-3; possible D gene TRBD2, 5 bases. The CDR3 extends over 15 amino acids. The V and J ends lost 0 bases and 6 bases respectively, with 13 bases between them. Germline CDR1 reads MNHEY; CDR2 reads SMNVEV (reference sequence). CDR3 sequence (DNA): TGTGCCAGCAGTTTATCTGAGGGCCCAGTGGATACGCAGTATTTT. Protein sequence: CASSLSEGPVDTQYF.

This chain joins TRBV4-3 and TRBJ2-5; 10 bases line up with TRBD2. The J call may be wrong; the DNA end is better matched by TRBJ2-7. The CDR3 contains 16 residues. Germline V lookup: CDR1 LGHNA, CDR2 YSLEER. The CDR3 DNA follows: TGCGCCAGCAGCCAAGCCGGGACTAGCGCAACCTACGAGCAGTACTTC. The encoded protein is CASSQAGTSATYEQYF.

This sequence joins TRBV5-6 and TRBJ1-1, with a tentative D call TRBD1 (6 bases). V was cut by 4 bases and J by 3 bases, with 10 bases left in between. There are 13 residues in the CDR3. Germline CDR1 and CDR2: SGHDT and YYEEEE. The CDR3 DNA is TGTGCCAGCAGCCTAGGGACATACACTGAAGCTTTCTTT. As protein: CASSLGTYTEAFF.